These T cell receptor beta chains were read from a single sample in a study of blood T cell repertoires in COVID-19. Data came from immunoSEQ multiplex PCR; TCRdb stores just in-frame clones and leaves some out. The sample carries about 180,000 clones, over 75% recorded once. The sequenced material came from peripheral blood. All receptors derive from a human donor with active or convalescent COVID-19. The donor label of this sample is uncertain. The CDR3 runs from the conserved cysteine through the conserved F or W. Fields, in order: V gene, J gene, clone size, D gene, CDR3 protein. A D gene is named only where the DNA matches it firmly. Part of the rows lack a size; the others show once, few, many or a class for expanded clones.

TRBV19	TRBJ1-5	few	NA	CASARRQDPNQPQHF
TRBV2	TRBJ2-1	few	NA	CASSGGGRSYNEQFF
TRBV6-2/TRBV6-3	TRBJ2-3	NA	TRBD2	CASSLAGATDTQYF
TRBV13	TRBJ2-7	NA	TRBD2	CASSSGTNSYEQYF
TRBV10-2	TRBJ2-7	NA	TRBD2	CASSPQAGGPFYEQYF
TRBV10-2	TRBJ2-5	once	TRBD2	CASSEGPSGVETQYF
TRBV9	TRBJ2-3	many	NA	CASSVAGADTQYF
TRBV7-7	TRBJ2-1	NA	NA	CASSLFGGSYNEQFF
TRBV7-8	TRBJ2-7	NA	NA	CASSLESGAGVSSYEQYF
TRBV5-4	TRBJ2-7	few	TRBD1	CASSPDRGPYEQYF
TRBV27	TRBJ2-3	once	NA	CANRQDSTDTQYF
TRBV4-3	TRBJ2-3	NA	NA	CASSQYPFRAQQTDTQYF
TRBV12-3/TRBV12-4	TRBJ2-7	NA	TRBD1	CASSLDRDYEQYF
TRBV27	TRBJ2-2	NA	TRBD1	CASSGGQGALLRTGELFF
TRBV7-2	TRBJ2-7	NA	NA	CASSPQRAGEQYF
TRBV4-2	TRBJ2-1	NA	TRBD2	CASSQGEGGVNEQFF
TRBV28	TRBJ2-7	NA	NA	CATSGVLYEQYF
TRBV19	TRBJ2-3	NA	NA	CASHFAGAYTDTQYF
TRBV29-1	TRBJ2-5	NA	NA	CSVAGSLETQYF
TRBV6-2/TRBV6-3	TRBJ1-2	once	TRBD1	CASSYGDRNGYTF
TRBV18	TRBJ2-7	NA	NA	CASSARRGPSSYEQYF
TRBV5-1	TRBJ1-2	NA	TRBD1	CASSPRDRGNYGYTF
TRBV7-2	TRBJ1-2	once	TRBD1	CASSLVGTGFYGYTF
TRBV6-2/TRBV6-3	TRBJ2-7	NA	TRBD1	CASSYPGGREEQYF
TRBV5-5	TRBJ2-7	NA	NA	CASSLPGRTPSYEQYF
TRBV27	TRBJ2-1	few	TRBD2	CASSLAGGHNEQFF
TRBV9	TRBJ1-4	NA	TRBD1	CASSLGTGNGEKLFF
TRBV5-4	TRBJ1-4	NA	TRBD1	CASSLQGTNEKLFF
TRBV3-1/TRBV3-2	TRBJ2-6	NA	NA	CASSQARSSGANVLTF
TRBV5-4	TRBJ2-5	NA	TRBD1	CASSGFDRGVQETQYF
TRBV4-3	TRBJ1-2	NA	NA	CASSQVAGRRDGYTF
TRBV9	TRBJ2-3	NA	NA	CASSVGPEGTDTQYF
TRBV18	TRBJ2-3	NA	TRBD2	CASSPQTSGGQDTQYF
TRBV6-2/TRBV6-3	TRBJ1-1	NA	NA	CASSYGWATEAFF
TRBV11-2	TRBJ1-1	NA	TRBD1	CASSLEGTGSTEAFF